This T cell receptor (beta chain) came from a study of graft-versus-host responses after intestinal transplantation. About the research overall: Transplants were multivisceral, liver-intestinal, or isolated intestinal.

Germline V CDR1 and CDR2: MNHNY, SVGAGI (reference sequence). This CDR3 is built from 11 residues. Trimming took off 5 bases at V and 5 bases at J, with 7 bases between the two ends. For this clone: What it binds is unknown.

Findings of the study overall: Detected in recipient marrow were GvH clones, some of which were first observed in ileum or blood.

Here immunoSEQ multiplex PCR was the method, and the copy in TCRdb shows in-frame clones only, minus some. Here the sample spans just under 65,000 clones, under 90% being singletons. Intraepithelial and lamina propria lymphocytes were released after the graft tissue was processed. The gene calls are TRBV6-6 and TRBJ2-7; unclear D gene. The sequenced sample was ileum tissue, obtained roughly 54 weeks after transplant. The sequence was obtained from a human patient who received an intestinal transplant, so some T cells may come from the graft donor. The CDR3 DNA reads as TGTGCCAGCAGTACGATACACGAGCAGTACTTC. This gives the protein CASSTIHEQYF.